These 8 T cell receptor beta chains were sequenced from one sample in a study of T cells in Graves' hyperthyroidism and ophthalmopathy. TCR beta CDR3 region amplification was performed from RNA transcripts. Carried out on the TCR CDR3, a first-round RT-PCR used the HTBI primer set. TCRdb reprocessed the multiplex PCR reads with MiXCR, giving one entry per CDR3 protein. The sample holds 250,000 to 300,000 distinct CDR3 sequences; 15% to 20% are singletons and the top ten take about 51%. The source material was blood. Source of these receptors: a woman aged 60 to 75 with Graves' ophthalmopathy.

This clonotype came up many times. This rearrangement joins TRBV10-3 to TRBJ2-1; D may match TRBD1 or TRBD2 (6 bases each). The CDR3 has 16 residues. V shed 11 bases and J shed 6 bases, with 26 bases lying between them. CDR1 is ENHRY, CDR2 SYGVKD, per germline. CDR3 sequence reads: CALSPRAGTRSNEQFF. The CDR3 nucleotides read TGTGCCCTCTCCCCCCGGGCGGGGACACGTTCCAATGAGCAGTTCTTC.

This clonotype was counted between two and nine times. This sequence joins TRBV27 and TRBJ1-5, with 7 bases that match TRBD1. Looked up from germline, CDR1 is MNHEY and CDR2 is SMNVEV (reference sequence). The CDR3 is 15 amino acids. The J segment lost 3 bases and the V segment lost 6 bases, leaving 8 bases of the junction unmatched. The CDR3 spells CASRKTDRANQPQHF. In DNA form, the CDR3 reads TGTGCCAGCAGAAAAACAGACAGGGCCAATCAGCCCCAGCATTTT.

This clonotype was counted ten times or more. The J gene is TRBJ1-2, the V gene TRBV20-1; D is ambiguous. This CDR3 spans 13 amino acids. CDR1 and CDR2 from the germline V gene are DFQATT and SNEGSKA (reference sequence). V lost 0 bases and J lost 0, with 5 bases in between. CDR3 protein: CSARDGPNYGYTF. In DNA, the CDR3 is TGCAGTGCTAGAGATGGCCCTAACTATGGCTACACCTTC.

This clonotype has a count of ten or more. The gene calls are TRBV24-1 and TRBJ2-1; 9 bases are a match to TRBD2. The J segment lost 0 bases and the V segment lost 4 bases, leaving 6 bases of the junction unmatched. The germline CDR1 and CDR2 sequences are KGHDR and SFDVKD. The CDR3 consists of 17 residues. The chain's CDR3 is CATSEPLAGSSYNEQFF. The CDR3, as DNA: TGTGCCACCAGTGAACCTCTAGCGGGGAGCTCCTACAATGAGCAGTTCTTC.

This clonotype has a count of ten or more. The J gene is TRBJ2-7, the V gene TRBV7-2; D is unresolved. The CDR3 is made up of 13 amino acids. V dropped 3 bases and J dropped 2 bases, with 8 bases sitting between them. Germline CDR1 and CDR2: SGHTA and FQGNSA. DNA for the CDR3: TGTGCCAGCAGCTTTGCCGGGCCCTACGAGCAGTACTTC. Its translation is CASSFAGPYEQYF.

The rearrangement links TRBV6-1 to TRBJ2-1, with 7 bases lining up with TRBD2. The CDR3 is 15 residues long. V lost 7 bases, J lost 5 bases, and 11 bases stayed unmatched. Germline V gene sequence: CDR1 MNHNS, CDR2 SASEGT. The CDR3 DNA reads as TGTGCCAGCACCGGCTGGCTAGCGGACAACAATGAGCAGTTCTTC. Translation gives CASTGWLADNNEQFF.

This clonotype was recorded a few times. The chain carries TRBV19 and TRBJ2-3, with D perhaps matching TRBD1 (6 bases). The V gene lost 8 bases and the J gene lost 0 bases, with 12 bases spanning the gap. The CDR3 is 14 residues long. Germline lookup yields CDR1 LNHDA and CDR2 SQIVND (reference sequence). The CDR3 bases are TGTGCCAGTGCAAACAGGGCTAGCACAGATACGCAGTATTTT. This codes for CASANRASTDTQYF.

In its sample, this clonotype was seen a few times. The chain carries TRBV11-1 and TRBJ2-1; D might be TRBD2 (7 bases). Between the trimmed V and J ends, which lost 4 bases and 2 bases, there was a span of 18 bases. Germline CDR1 SGHAT, CDR2 FQDESV (reference sequence). The CDR3 extends over 17 amino acids. The CDR3 DNA sequence: TGTGCCAGCAGCTCGGGGGGCAGGGTGAAGCCCTACAATGAGCAGTTCTTC. Translated: CASSSGGRVKPYNEQFF. Using reference TRBV11-1 and TRBJ2-1 for the parts outside the CDR3, the full variable domain is EAEVAQSPRYKITEKSQAVAFWCDPISGHATLYWYRQILGQGPELLVQFQDESVVDDSQLPKDRFSAERLKGVDSTLKIQPAELGDSAMYLCASSSGGRVKPYNEQFFGPGTRLTVL.